This T cell receptor beta chain was sequenced in a study of T cell responses to AZD1222 COVID-19 vaccine. General observations from the study: Baseline seropositives among AZD1222 recipients totaled only six. White British people made up most donors, females outnumbered males, and clonal diversity was possibly underestimated. The CD4 TCRs associated with vaccination extended across spike and predominated at 160-218 and 743-854.

Concerning this clone itself: Antigen: not known.

CDR1 is ENHRY, CDR2 SYGVKD, per germline. The CDR3 has 17 residues. The V end was cut by 5 bases, the J end by 0 bases, with 18 bases between. Data came from immunoSEQ multiplex PCR; TCRdb stores just in-frame clones and leaves some out. Of some 94,000 clones in the sample, 70% to 90% were seen once. This material consisted of peripheral blood, taken on day 0 of AZD1222 vaccination. V is TRBV10-3 and J is TRBJ2-3, with D possibly being TRBD2 (6 bases). The receptor's source is an adult in good health. CDR3 sequence: CAISSGESGSSTDTQYF. CDR3 nucleotide sequence: TGTGCCATCAGTTCGGGGGAAAGCGGTTCTAGCACAGATACGCAGTATTTT.